The rows below give T cell receptor beta chains drawn from one sample of a study of shared clonotypes between healthy human individuals. This table comes from immunoSEQ multiplex PCR, and its TCRdb copy is limited to in-frame clones, with some not included. Of about 2.3 million clones in the sample, 90% to 95% were seen once. Sequenced material: naive CD4+ T cells from PBMCs. These receptors were obtained from a man aged 18 to 29 in good health. Some clones in this sample may be carry-over from other donors' samples. Both conserved end residues are part of each CDR3. The D gene is left open where the match is weak.

d_gene	v_gene	j_gene	CDR3aa	CDR3nt
TRBD1	TRBV4-2	TRBJ2-2	CASSQDYRTGDTGELFF	TGTGCCAGCAGCCAAGATTACAGGACAGGGGACACCGGGGAGCTGTTTTTT
TRBD2	TRBV19	TRBJ2-1	CARDGRLAGYNEQFF	TGTGCCAGGGACGGGAGACTAGCGGGGTACAATGAGCAGTTCTTC
NA	TRBV9	TRBJ1-3	CASSEHSSGNTIYF	TGTGCCAGCAGCGAACACTCCTCTGGAAACACCATATATTTT
TRBD1	TRBV29-1	TRBJ2-2	CSVARGRTGELFF	TGCAGCGTTGCTAGGGGGCGCACCGGGGAGCTGTTTTTT
NA	TRBV6-5	TRBJ1-2	CASSSIGQYNYGYTF	TGTGCCAGCAGTTCTATAGGACAGTACAACTATGGCTACACCTTC
NA	TRBV5-1	TRBJ2-5	CASSQETPEGTQYF	TGCGCCAGCAGCCAGGAGACGCCCGAAGGGACCCAGTACTTC
TRBD1	TRBV28	TRBJ1-5	CASSSTTGGRQPQHF	TGTGCCAGCAGTTCAACGACAGGGGGCCGTCAGCCCCAGCATTTT
NA	TRBV5-6	TRBJ1-3	CASSLVGGSGNTIYF	TGTGCCAGCAGCTTGGTGGGGGGATCTGGAAACACCATATATTTT
NA	TRBV28	TRBJ1-2	CASALPLGVFIRNYGYTF	TGTGCCAGCGCCCTACCGCTAGGGGTGTTCATCAGGAACTATGGCTACACCTTC
NA	TRBV9	TRBJ2-1	CASSVVIGAHEQFF	TGTGCCAGCAGCGTAGTGATCGGAGCCCATGAGCAGTTCTTC
NA	TRBV9	TRBJ1-1	CASSVDPGRENTEAFF	TGTGCCAGCAGCGTAGACCCGGGACGGGAGAACACTGAAGCTTTCTTT